The T cell receptor beta chain under discussion was sequenced for a study of T-cell memory formation after mild COVID-19. This clonotype was counted between two and nine times. Its antigen is not known. Findings and limits, study-wide: Contracting CD4+ clones were located mainly in CM and EM, and CD8+ clones in EMRA. Several responding clones turned up in pre-infection memory, indicating that cross-reactive memory may have taken part. Day 15 to 85 contracting clones showed balanced CD4/CD8; day 15 to 37 expanders favored CD4+.

The CDR3 spans 14 residues. CDR1 is SQVTM and CDR2 is ANQGSEA in the germline V gene. V gave up 7 bases and J gave up 2 bases, with 17 bases separating them. From the 5' RACE reads, TCRdb called clonotypes with MiXCR, one entry per CDR3 protein. The sample lists about 170,000 distinct CDR3 sequences, over 10% occurring once. The clonotype comes from a man aged 18 to 29 who had mild COVID-19 (a few samples of this study predate the infection). Cell type and time point are not known. The chain joins TRBV29-1 to TRBJ1-2; possibly TRBD1 for D (6 bases). What was sequenced was PBMCs or a T cell subset sorted from them (not recorded which). DNA of the CDR3: TGCAGCGGCTCGGACAGTCCTACCAACTATGGCTACACCTTC. It is translated as CSGSDSPTNYGYTF.